The 6 T cell receptor beta chains below were found in one sample sequenced in a study of blood T cells in healthy people across ages. Next came a second PCR, run for about 7 to 11 cycles, which used a sample-barcoded 5' primer along with a J-beta primer mix. TCRdb re-called the 5' RACE reads through MiXCR, storing one row per CDR3 protein. Of over a million distinct CDR3 sequences listed, about 43% are singletons. Specimen: blood. Receptors originate from a woman in her late teens or twenties in good health.

Note on this clonotype: At one end the junction does not follow the germline gene, possibly because of a read error. This sequence joins TRBV12-3 or TRBV12-4 and TRBJ2-1, with 12 bases identical to TRBD2. The CDR3 is made up of 14 amino acids. This CDR3 is CASSASGRANEQFF. In DNA, the CDR3 is TGCGCCAGCAGTGCTAGCGGGAGGGCGAATGAGCAGTTCTTC.

The chain couples TRBV28 to TRBJ2-3, with 10 bases that match TRBD1. Per germline, CDR1 MDHEN and CDR2 SYDVKM. The V gene end was trimmed by 5 bases and the J gene end by 6 bases; junction bases not matched to a gene: 14. The CDR3 extends over 17 amino acids. CDR3: CASSTNRDRGVVDTQYF. CDR3 sequence (DNA): TGTGCCAGCAGTACAAACCGGGACAGGGGTGTGGTGGATACGCAGTATTTT.

The chain links TRBV16 to TRBJ1-5, with D unresolved. The CDR3 consists of 15 residues. The V gene's germline CDR1 is KGHSY and CDR2 FQNENV. Trimming stripped 5 bases from V and 3 bases from J, with 14 bases between. CDR3 DNA sequence: TGTGCCAGCAGCGGAAGCGGGTCTTACAATCAGCCCCAGCATTTT. Translated: CASSGSGSYNQPQHF.

The genes are TRBV27 and TRBJ1-5; D is possibly TRBD1 (5 bases). Germline CDR1 MNHEY, CDR2 SMNVEV (reference sequence). V was clipped by 5 bases and J by 1 base, with 15 bases between them. The CDR3 covers 16 residues. CDR3 DNA sequence: TGTGCCAGCAGTCCGGAGCAGGGTCGGAGCAATCAGCCCCAGCATTTT. As protein: CASSPEQGRSNQPQHF.

The chain joins TRBV6-6 to TRBJ1-1, with 7 nucleotides matching TRBD1. The J segment lost 7 bases and the V segment lost 6 bases, leaving 2 bases of the junction unmatched. Germline V gene sequence: CDR1 MNHNY, CDR2 SVGAGI (reference sequence). CDR3 length equals 11 residues. The CDR3 DNA follows: TGTGCCAGCAGCCGACAGGGTGAAGCTTTCTTT. Amino acids: CASSRQGEAFF.

The J gene is TRBJ1-5, the V gene TRBV7-2, with no clear D. This CDR3 comprises 14 residues. The germline V gene encodes CDR1 SGHTA and CDR2 FQGNSA. V was clipped by 0 bases and J by 3 bases, with 6 bases between them. CDR3 sequence reads: CASSLALNNQPQHF. The CDR3 DNA sequence: TGTGCCAGCAGCTTAGCTTTAAACAATCAGCCCCAGCATTTT.